The rows below give T cell receptor beta chains drawn from one sample of a study of blood T cell repertoires in COVID-19. Clones were read by immunoSEQ multiplex PCR, and TCRdb kept only the in-frame ones, dropping some. The sample consists of around 190,000 clones, about 88% of them appearing once. Input material: peripheral blood. These receptors were collected from a man between 50 and 59 years old with COVID-19, enrolled during active disease. The CDR3 runs from the conserved cysteine through the conserved F or W. Each record gives: J gene, D gene, clone size, V gene, CDR3 DNA, CDR3 protein. D genes are given only for firm matches. The listing skips clone size in some rows; elsewhere it reads once, few, many or a size class.

>TRBJ1-4|-|once|TRBV6-5
TGTGCCAGTACCGAACCGGGACTTGGTAATGAAAAACTGTTTTTT
CASTEPGLGNEKLFF
>TRBJ1-6|-|-|TRBV7-9
TGTGCCAGCAGCTTTGGTGGGACGCGGGCGGGGTCACCCCTCCACTTT
CASSFGGTRAGSPLHF
>TRBJ2-1|-|-|TRBV15
TGTGCCACCAGCAGAGATCAAGTCGGGAGCTCCTACAATGAGCAGTTCTTC
CATSRDQVGSSYNEQFF
>TRBJ1-1|-|-|TRBV10-2
TGCGCCAGCAGTTCGTCCCGCAGCGAAACACATGAAGCTTTCTTT
CASSSSRSETHEAFF
>TRBJ2-7|TRBD1|once|TRBV5-1
TGCGCCAGCAGCAAGGGACAGAGCCTTCCCGAGCAGTACTTC
CASSKGQSLPEQYF
>TRBJ2-5|-|-|TRBV6-6
TGTGCCAGCAGTTACATCGGGACCCAGTACTTC
CASSYIGTQYF
>TRBJ2-1|TRBD1|once|TRBV5-1
TGCGCCAGCAGCTTGGGGGACAGGGAAAATGAGCAGTTCTTC
CASSLGDRENEQFF
>TRBJ2-7|-|-|TRBV5-1
TGCGCCAGCAGCTTCGGAGGGGGGGCCCCCGAGCAGTACTTC
CASSFGGGAPEQYF
>TRBJ1-1|-|-|TRBV9
TGTGCCAGCAGCGTCCAGGGGAACACTGAAGCTTTCTTT
CASSVQGNTEAFF
>TRBJ2-5|TRBD1|-|TRBV7-2
TGTGCCAGCAGCTTAGCAGGGGGCGGCGGGACCCAGTACTTC
CASSLAGGGGTQYF
>TRBJ2-1|-|-|TRBV5-6
TGTGCCAGCAGCTACTTGGTGGGCCAGCAGTTCTTC
CASSYLVGQQFF
>TRBJ1-1|-|-|TRBV29-1
TGCAGCGGTCGACAGGCCGTGAACACTGAAGCTTTCTTT
CSGRQAVNTEAFF
>TRBJ1-3|-|-|TRBV21-1
TGTGCCAGCAGCAACTGGACAGGGCCGTCTGGAAACACCATATATTTT
CASSNWTGPSGNTIYF
>TRBJ2-5|-|few|TRBV24-1
TGTGCCACCAGTGATTTTTGGGGCCCAGGACGGGAGACCCAGTACTTC
CATSDFWGPGRETQYF
>TRBJ1-1|-|-|TRBV6-2/TRBV6-3
TGTGCCAGCAGTTACTCGTTCAGGAACACTGAAGCTTTCTTT
CASSYSFRNTEAFF
>TRBJ2-5|TRBD1|-|TRBV11-1
TGTGCCAGCAGCCCAAGACAGGGGGCTGGTGAGACCCAGTACTTC
CASSPRQGAGETQYF
>TRBJ2-1|-|-|TRBV19
TGTGCCAGTGGCTCTCTGGGAGGCCACTACAATGAGCAGTTCTTC
CASGSLGGHYNEQFF
>TRBJ2-7|-|-|TRBV6-9
TGTGCCAGCAGAACCATGGTGCTAGCTAAATTACTCCTGGTCTCCTACGAGCAGTACTTC
CASRTMVLAKLLLVSYEQYF
>TRBJ2-2|-|-|TRBV27
TGTGCCAGCAGTCAACAGGGATTTGCCGGGGAGCTGTTTTTT
CASSQQGFAGELFF
>TRBJ2-1|-|-|TRBV4-3
TGCGCCAGCAGCCAAGAGATCGGGGGGCAAGACAATGAGCAGTTCTTC
CASSQEIGGQDNEQFF
>TRBJ2-3|TRBD2|-|TRBV24-1
TGTGCCACCAGTGACCCGACTAGCGGGGGGGCGGCAGATACGCAGTATTTT
CATSDPTSGGAADTQYF
>TRBJ1-5|TRBD1|-|TRBV7-8
TGTGCCAGCAGCTTGTTTACCGGGACAGATAGCAATCAGCCCCAGCATTTT
CASSLFTGTDSNQPQHF
>TRBJ1-1|-|-|TRBV28
TGTGCCAGCAGTGCATTAGGACAGCCGAACACTGAAGCTTTCTTT
CASSALGQPNTEAFF
>TRBJ1-2|-|-|TRBV27
TGTGCCAGCAGTCCCGCGGGTGGAGGGAACTATGGCTACACCTTC
CASSPAGGGNYGYTF
>TRBJ2-3|TRBD2|-|TRBV9
TGTGCCAGCAGCGTATCAGCGGGAGGTAGGAGTGGCACAGATACGCAGTATTTT
CASSVSAGGRSGTDTQYF
>TRBJ2-3|-|once|TRBV4-1
TGCGCCAGCAGCACAGGCTGGGGGGTTAGCACAGATACGCAGTATTTT
CASSTGWGVSTDTQYF
>TRBJ2-2|-|once|TRBV28
TGTGCCAGCACCCAAGCAGGACTGAACACCGGGGAGCTGTTTTTT
CASTQAGLNTGELFF
>TRBJ1-2|-|-|TRBV16
TGTGCCAGCAGCCAATCTAGCACGGAAGGCAGGGATGGCTACACCTTC
CASSQSSTEGRDGYTF
>TRBJ2-1|-|-|TRBV15
TGTGCCACCAGCAGCGAGACCGGGACAAGCTACAATGAGCAGTTCTTC
CATSSETGTSYNEQFF
>TRBJ2-7|-|few|TRBV7-8
TGTGCCAGCAGCTTAGTCGCCCTCGGCTACGAGCAGTACTTC
CASSLVALGYEQYF
>TRBJ2-7|TRBD1|-|TRBV5-6
TGTGCCAGCAGACCCGGGACAGACTATTCCTACGAGCAGTACTTC
CASRPGTDYSYEQYF
>TRBJ1-6|TRBD1|once|TRBV7-8
TGTGCCAGCAGCATGGGGACAGACGTTAATTCACCCCTCCACTTT
CASSMGTDVNSPLHF
>TRBJ2-7|TRBD1|-|TRBV5-5
TGTGCCAGCAGCTTGACGACAGGGAACTTCTACGAGCAGTACTTC
CASSLTTGNFYEQYF
>TRBJ2-5|-|-|TRBV6-5
TGTGCCAGCAGCTCCCAGGGGACCCAGTACTTC
CASSSQGTQYF
>TRBJ2-5|TRBD1|few|TRBV10-3
TGTGCCATCAGTGAGTTGACAGGGTTACCTCCAGAGACCCAGTACTTC
CAISELTGLPPETQYF
>TRBJ1-5|-|once|TRBV6-6
TGTGCCAGCAGTTACCCCCCGGGGAGTGCAGGTCAGCCCCAGCATTTT
CASSYPPGSAGQPQHF
>TRBJ2-4|-|-|TRBV19
TGTGCCAGTAGCGTCCGGGAAAACATTCAGTACTTC
CASSVRENIQYF
>TRBJ2-7|-|-|TRBV12-3/TRBV12-4
TGTGCCAGCAGTTTTGGGGCCTTGAAGTACTTC
CASSFGALKYF
>TRBJ1-1|TRBD1|once|TRBV18
TGTGCCAGCTCGCTGAAAGGGGGCGGCGCTGAAGCTTTCTTT
CASSLKGGGAEAFF
>TRBJ2-1|-|-|TRBV12-3/TRBV12-4
TGTGCCAGCAGCGCCTGGGCAGACAATGAGCAGTTCTTC
CASSAWADNEQFF
>TRBJ1-3|TRBD1|-|TRBV30
TGTGCCTGGGGCGCCGGGACAGGGTTTATAGACACCATATATTTT
CAWGAGTGFIDTIYF